This entry lists 7 T cell receptor beta chains sequenced from one sample in a study of T cell repertoires in cytomegalovirus infection. These receptors' antigens are unknown. MiXCR, applied by TCRdb to the reads, yields one record per CDR3 protein. Of 200,000 to 250,000 distinct CDR3 sequences in the sample, roughly two fifths were seen once. Sequenced here: CD8+ T cells from cultured PBMCs, sampled from culture after CMV antigen stimulation. Source of these receptors: a human donor in good health (CMV status not recorded). Some clones in this sample may be carry-over from other donors' samples.

With regard to this clonotype: A read error may produce the germline difference seen at one junction end. This rearrangement joins TRBV7-2 to TRBJ2-1; 10 bases map to TRBD2. CDR3 length equals 15 residues. Per the germline V gene, CDR1 is SGHTA and CDR2 is FQGNSA. CDR3 sequence: CASSGTSVGLGEPFF. In DNA form, the CDR3 reads TGTGCCAGCAGCGGGACTAGCGTGGGATTGGGTGAGCCGTTCTTC.

The chain recombines TRBV27 with TRBJ2-1; D may be TRBD2 (5 bases). V lost 5 bases to trimming and J lost 0 bases, with 14 bases between them. CDR1 is MNHEY and CDR2 is SMNVEV in the germline V gene (reference sequence). The CDR3 is 16 residues long. CDR3 sequence (DNA): TGTGCCAGCAGTCCAATGGGTGGGAGCTCCTACAATGAGCAGTTCTTC. This translates into CASSPMGGSSYNEQFF.

The chain recombines TRBV6-1 with TRBJ1-1; 11 bases line up with TRBD1. J gave up 4 bases and V 8 bases, and 9 bases lay outside the gene matches. CDR1 and CDR2 (germline): MNHNS, SASEGT. The CDR3 is made up of 15 amino acids. CDR3 sequence: CASRLRGTGGTEAFF. CDR3 coding DNA: TGTGCCAGCCGTCTTAGAGGGACAGGGGGCACTGAAGCTTTCTTT.

This clonotype was detected only once. The CDR3: CAISATGGVYNEQFF. Here the CDR3 DNA reads TGTGCCATCAGTGCCACAGGGGGCGTCTACAATGAGCAGTTCTTC. The chain employs TRBV10-3 and TRBJ2-1, with TRBD1 matching 9 bases. CDR1 is ENHRY and CDR2 is SYGVKD in the germline V gene. The CDR3 consists of 15 residues. The junction had 4 bases not matched to a gene; V was cut back by 4 bases and J by 3 bases.

The rearrangement links TRBV13 to TRBJ2-7; 11 bases agree with TRBD2. The CDR3 is 17 residues long. V lost 1 base, J lost 1 base, and 6 bases stayed unmatched. Per the germline V gene, CDR1 is PRHDT and CDR2 is FYEKMQ (reference sequence). This CDR3 reads CASSLERTSGWSYEQYF. The CDR3 coding sequence is TGTGCCAGCAGCTTAGAAAGGACTAGCGGGTGGTCCTACGAGCAGTACTTC.

This chain joins TRBV4-1 and TRBJ1-5; D is undetermined. Trimming cost V 0 bases and J 2 bases, with 5 bases left between them. The CDR3 consists of 14 residues. Germline loops: CDR1 MGHRA, CDR2 YSYEKL. This chain's CDR3 is CASSQDGGNQPQHF. In nucleotides, the CDR3 is TGCGCCAGCAGCCAAGATGGGGGCAATCAGCCCCAGCATTTT.

This clonotype has at least ten counts. The chain carries TRBV7-2 and TRBJ2-1; 7 bases are a match to TRBD2. V was clipped by 4 bases and J by 0 bases; unmatched bases: 12. Germline V lookup: CDR1 SGHTA, CDR2 FQGNSA. The CDR3 spans 18 residues. The CDR3 region has the DNA TGTGCCAGCAGCTCCCGGCTAGCGGAGATGAGCTCCTACAATGAGCAGTTCTTC. Translation: CASSSRLAEMSSYNEQFF. The entire variable domain, with the rest obtained from reference TRBV7-2 and TRBJ2-1, is as follows: GAGVSQSPSNKVTEKGKDVELRCDPISGHTALYWYRQSLGQGLEFLIYFQGNSAPDKSGLPSDRFSAERTGGSVSTLTIQRTQQEDSAVYLCASSSRLAEMSSYNEQFFGPGTRLTVL.